This TCR beta chain was sequenced for a study of blood T cell repertoires in COVID-19. For the study at large: Donors in the United States, Italy and Spain gave samples during acute or convalescent COVID-19. The analysed material was cDNA or gDNA that came from T cells, B-cell-depleted T cells, or PBMCs.

Authors' processing steps: Amplification with reference gene primers provided the estimates of nucleated cell counts. TCRdb's copy holds only in-frame clones and misses some; the assay was immunoSEQ multiplex PCR. V and J calls and clone size are as listed in that table; D and trimming were resolved from the DNA. The sample includes 110,000 or so clones, over 75% of them seen just once. Trimming took 1 base from V and 1 from J, leaving 12 bases between them. CDR1 and CDR2 from the germline V gene are SGHDT and YYEEEE. This CDR3 is 17 amino acids long. The origin of this receptor is a woman in her 70s who had recovered from COVID-19. The rearrangement uses TRBV5-6 and TRBJ2-6; no clear D gene. The sample was peripheral blood. The CDR3 DNA reads as TGTGCCAGCAGCTTGCTAGAGTCCCTATCTGGGGCCAACGTCCTGACTTTC. Its translation: CASSLLESLSGANVLTF.